This TCR beta chain was sequenced in a study of blood T cells in healthy people across ages. V was clipped by 5 bases and J by 4 bases; unmatched bases: 16. The CDR3 consists of 18 residues. CDR1 SGHAT and CDR2 FQNNGV come from the germline V gene. This clonotype was counted at least ten times. What it binds is unknown. Together with a sample-barcoded 5' primer, a J-beta primer mix was included in a second PCR lasting roughly 6 to 12 cycles. TCRdb re-derived calls from the 5' RACE reads in MiXCR, one entry per CDR3 protein. The sample contains some 730,000 distinct CDR3 sequences, around a fifth of which appear only once. The study's findings and limits: Whereas aged donors had fewer naive CD4+ cells, long-lived donors had more of them and higher diversity.

Aged roughly 6 to 90, donors were systemically healthy Caucasians from Russia. The clonotype was recovered from a man between 65 and 85 years old in good health. This rearrangement joins TRBV11-2 to TRBJ2-1; TRBD2 aligns across 8 bases. The material sequenced was blood. The CDR3 loop is CASSPPGGDLLAYNEQFF. CDR3 DNA: TGTGCCAGCAGCCCGCCGGGGGGGGACCTCCTAGCTTACAATGAGCAGTTCTTC.